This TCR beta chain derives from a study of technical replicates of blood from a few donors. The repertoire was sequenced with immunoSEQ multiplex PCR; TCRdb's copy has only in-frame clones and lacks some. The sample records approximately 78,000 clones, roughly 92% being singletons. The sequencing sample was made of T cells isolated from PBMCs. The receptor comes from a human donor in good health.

Written as DNA, the CDR3 is TGTGCCAGCAGCGTAGCCGCTATGAGCCACGAGCAGTTCTTC. Encoded protein: CASSVAAMSHEQFF. The chain carries TRBV9 and TRBJ2-1; no definite D call. The CDR3 spans 14 residues. Trimming took 0 bases from V and 10 from J, leaving 14 bases between them. CDR1 SGDLS and CDR2 YYNGEE come from the germline V gene.